In this sample, the clone carrying this T cell receptor (beta chain) turned up a few times. Antigen specificity is unknown. This CDR3 has 18 amino acids. Per the germline V gene, CDR1 is ENHRY and CDR2 is SYGVKD. V lost 2 bases and J lost 3; bases outside the gene matches: 13. These data are taken from a study of T-cell reconstitution after alpha-beta-depleted transplantation in children. Study-wide points: In some patients, recipient T cells and intrathymic progenitors surviving conditioning explained high day-60 diversity. Newly made T cells mostly supplied T-cell counts and diversity one year after transplant. In patients about two months after transplant, alpha-beta T cells reportedly arose from several hundred expanded graft clones.

Preparing the TCRbeta library involved the use of unique molecular identifiers. TCRdb processed the PCR reads anew with MiXCR; each CDR3 protein has one entry. Among hundreds of thousands of distinct CDR3 sequences listed, about 16% were seen once. The TCR originated in a boy younger than two who had a stem cell transplant for Wiskott-Aldrich syndrome, so the T cells may come from the graft donor. The rearrangement uses TRBV10-3 and TRBJ2-3, with TRBD1 matching 8 bases. Material: PBMCs, mostly from graft donor cells, obtained 360 days after TCRalphabeta/CD19-depleted stem cell transplant. The CDR3 DNA follows: TGTGCCATCAGTGAGCCGCTCATCGACAGGGGCGGTACAGATACGCAGTATTTT. Protein sequence: CAISEPLIDRGGTDTQYF.